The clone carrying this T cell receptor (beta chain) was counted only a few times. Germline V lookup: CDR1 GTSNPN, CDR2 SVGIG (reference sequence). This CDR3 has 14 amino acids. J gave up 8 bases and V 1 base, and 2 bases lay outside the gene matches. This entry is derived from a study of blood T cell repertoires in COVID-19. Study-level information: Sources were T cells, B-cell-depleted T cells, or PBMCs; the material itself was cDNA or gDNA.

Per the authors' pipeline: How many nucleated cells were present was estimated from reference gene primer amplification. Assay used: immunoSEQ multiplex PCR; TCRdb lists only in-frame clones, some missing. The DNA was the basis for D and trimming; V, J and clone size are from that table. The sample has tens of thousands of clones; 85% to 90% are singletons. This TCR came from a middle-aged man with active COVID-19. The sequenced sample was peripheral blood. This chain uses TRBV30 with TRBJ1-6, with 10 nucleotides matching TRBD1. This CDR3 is CAWSGTGGYSPLHF. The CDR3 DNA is TGTGCCTGGAGTGGGACAGGGGGTTATTCACCCCTCCACTTT.